The rows below give T cell receptor beta chains drawn from one sample of a study of T cell responses to AZD1222 COVID-19 vaccine. The protocol was immunoSEQ multiplex PCR, while the TCRdb copy is restricted to in-frame clones and leaves out a portion. The sample yields around 150,000 clones, around 95% seen once. Sequenced material: peripheral blood, taken on day 0 of AZD1222 vaccination. The receptor source for this set is an adult in good health. The CDR3 runs from the conserved cysteine through the conserved F or W. Each record gives: clone size, V gene, J gene, D gene, CDR3 protein, CDR3 DNA. A D gene is named only where the DNA matches it firmly. A row's size may be missing; if present it is once, few, many or a size class.

clone size: .
V gene: TRBV5-1
J gene: TRBJ2-1
D gene: TRBD2
CDR3 protein: CASSKGTSGSLHEQFF
CDR3 DNA: TGCGCCAGCAGCAAGGGGACTAGCGGGAGTCTCCATGAGCAGTTCTTC

clone size: .
V gene: TRBV25-1
J gene: TRBJ2-3
D gene: TRBD2
CDR3 protein: CASSGDSPGLAGTDTQYF
CDR3 DNA: TGTGCCAGCAGTGGGGACAGTCCGGGACTAGCGGGCACAGATACGCAGTATTTT

clone size: few
V gene: TRBV19
J gene: TRBJ2-2
D gene: TRBD2
CDR3 protein: CASSRGSGANTGELFF
CDR3 DNA: TGTGCCAGTAGTAGGGGCAGCGGGGCGAACACCGGGGAGCTGTTTTTT

clone size: .
V gene: TRBV6-5
J gene: TRBJ2-1
D gene: TRBD2
CDR3 protein: CASMDSGGSYNEQFF
CDR3 DNA: TGTGCCAGCATGGACAGCGGGGGTTCCTACAATGAGCAGTTCTTC

clone size: .
V gene: TRBV3-1/TRBV3-2
J gene: TRBJ2-1
D gene: .
CDR3 protein: CASSHLTKGLAYNEQFF
CDR3 DNA: TGTGCCAGCAGCCACCTGACGAAGGGACTTGCCTACAATGAGCAGTTCTTC

clone size: once
V gene: TRBV10-3
J gene: TRBJ1-1
D gene: TRBD1
CDR3 protein: CAISESTQKGAAFF
CDR3 DNA: TGTGCCATCAGTGAGTCGACTCAGAAGGGGGCCGCTTTCTTT

clone size: .
V gene: TRBV4-1
J gene: TRBJ2-3
D gene: .
CDR3 protein: CASSVQEGQNTDTQYF
CDR3 DNA: TGCGCCAGCAGCGTCCAGGAGGGACAGAACACAGATACGCAGTATTTT

clone size: .
V gene: TRBV5-5
J gene: TRBJ1-4
D gene: .
CDR3 protein: CASSFGGGAGEKLFF
CDR3 DNA: TGTGCCAGCAGCTTCGGGGGCGGGGCTGGGGAAAAACTGTTTTTT

clone size: .
V gene: TRBV6-2/TRBV6-3
J gene: TRBJ1-3
D gene: .
CDR3 protein: CASSYYGVPAGNTIYF
CDR3 DNA: TGTGCCAGCAGTTATTATGGGGTACCAGCTGGAAACACCATATATTTT

clone size: once
V gene: TRBV7-6
J gene: TRBJ1-3
D gene: .
CDR3 protein: CASSFGGQSFGNTIYF
CDR3 DNA: TGTGCCAGCAGCTTTGGCGGGCAATCCTTTGGAAACACCATATATTTT

clone size: .
V gene: TRBV4-1
J gene: TRBJ1-1
D gene: .
CDR3 protein: CASSQQAGFTEAFF
CDR3 DNA: TGCGCCAGCAGCCAACAGGCGGGTTTTACTGAAGCTTTCTTT

clone size: .
V gene: TRBV30
J gene: TRBJ1-2
D gene: .
CDR3 protein: CAWSSQGNYGYTF
CDR3 DNA: TGTGCCTGGAGTTCACAGGGAAACTATGGCTACACCTTC

clone size: .
V gene: TRBV12-3/TRBV12-4
J gene: TRBJ1-2
D gene: TRBD1
CDR3 protein: CASSLGTGYGYTF
CDR3 DNA: TGTGCCAGCAGTTTGGGGACAGGGTATGGCTACACCTTC

clone size: .
V gene: TRBV2
J gene: TRBJ1-5
D gene: .
CDR3 protein: CASGGVNSNQPQHF
CDR3 DNA: TGTGCCAGCGGGGGGGTAAATAGCAATCAGCCCCAGCATTTT

clone size: .
V gene: TRBV30
J gene: TRBJ1-2
D gene: .
CDR3 protein: CAWKIKPATSPNYGYTF
CDR3 DNA: TGTGCCTGGAAAATTAAGCCCGCCACCTCACCTAACTATGGCTACACCTTC

clone size: .
V gene: TRBV4-1
J gene: TRBJ1-5
D gene: TRBD1
CDR3 protein: CASSQVETGASNQPQHF
CDR3 DNA: TGCGCCAGCAGCCAAGTAGAGACAGGGGCTAGCAATCAGCCCCAGCATTTT